Each of the 32 T cell receptor beta chains below was sequenced from the same sample in a study of cytomegalovirus exposure and HLA in healthy donors. Researchers ran the PCR with 60 Vbeta and 13 Jbeta primers. Using immunoSEQ multiplex PCR, the repertoire was profiled, and TCRdb retains in-frame clones only, with some absent. Of roughly 160,000 clones listed, 65% to 85% are singletons. The sequenced sample was PBMCs. The receptors come from a boy aged 2 to 9 in good health and CMV-seronegative.

This clone was picked up a small number of times. The chain combines TRBV7-6 with TRBJ1-2; 7 nucleotides align to TRBD1. The CDR3 is 13 residues long. Germline V gene data show CDR1 as SGHVS and CDR2 as FNYEAQ. With 7 bases clipped from V and 4 bases from J, the junction kept 6 bases outside the gene matches. The CDR3 DNA reads as TGTGCCAGCACTTATGGGACAGCCTATGGCTACACCTTC. Its protein product is CASTYGTAYGYTF.

This clone was found a few times. The rearrangement uses TRBV4-2 and TRBJ2-1; D may be TRBD2 (6 bases). Deletions cut 1 base from V and 4 bases from J, with 14 bases between. The CDR3 covers 16 residues. Germline values: CDR1 LGHNA, CDR2 YNFKEQ. The CDR3 region is CASSQGDGGAYNEQFF. The CDR3 region has the DNA TGTGCCAGCAGCCAAGGTGACGGGGGAGCTTACAATGAGCAGTTCTTC.

The chain links TRBV30 to TRBJ1-3; D may be TRBD1 (5 bases). V dropped 5 bases and J dropped 0 bases, with 14 bases sitting between them. Germline V gives CDR1 GTSNPN, CDR2 SVGIG (reference sequence). The CDR3 runs 15 residues. CDR3 residues: CAWSGEANSGNTIYF. CDR3 DNA sequence: TGTGCCTGGTCGGGGGAGGCCAACTCTGGAAACACCATATATTTT.

J is TRBJ1-6 and V is TRBV30; 7 bases match TRBD1. The trim removed 2 bases at V and 9 bases at J, leaving 4 bases unmatched. The germline CDR1 and CDR2 sequences are GTSNPN and SVGIG (reference sequence). There are 13 residues in the CDR3. The CDR3 loop reads CAWSPQGVSPLHF. CDR3 coding DNA: TGTGCCTGGAGTCCTCAGGGGGTTTCACCCCTCCACTTT.

V gene TRBV28 combines with J gene TRBJ1-2; D ambiguous. There are 12 residues in the CDR3. V shed 8 bases and J shed 0 bases, with 7 bases lying between them. Germline V gene sequence: CDR1 MDHEN, CDR2 SYDVKM. The CDR3 is CASVVTNYGYTF. DNA for the CDR3: TGTGCCAGCGTAGTTACTAACTATGGCTACACCTTC.

This chain uses TRBV7-9 with TRBJ1-2, with TRBD1 as a possible D gene (5 bases). Trimming stripped 3 bases from V and 4 bases from J, with 15 bases between. The CDR3 loop spans 15 amino acids. Germline loops: CDR1 SEHNR, CDR2 FQNEAQ (reference sequence). The CDR3 loop is CASSFETAGTYGYTF. The CDR3 DNA is TGTGCCAGCAGCTTCGAGACAGCAGGAACCTATGGCTACACCTTC.

This chain links TRBV7-9 with TRBJ2-7; tentative D call: TRBD2 (6 bases). From germline, CDR1 is SEHNR and CDR2 FQNEAQ (reference sequence). The V and J ends lost 0 bases and 0 bases respectively, with 12 bases between them. CDR3 length: 16 residues. The CDR3 loop is CASSLAQAGPSYEQYF. CDR3 sequence (DNA): TGTGCCAGCAGCTTAGCACAGGCGGGGCCCTCCTACGAGCAGTACTTC.

The chain couples TRBV5-6 to TRBJ1-3; 9 bases are shared with TRBD1. Trimming removed 3 bases from V and 2 bases from J; junction bases left unmatched: 3. CDR1 is SGHDT, CDR2 YYEEEE, per germline. This CDR3 has 15 amino acids. The CDR3 spells CASSWDRATGNTIYF. In DNA form, the CDR3 reads TGTGCCAGCAGCTGGGACAGGGCTACTGGAAACACCATATATTTT.

This chain uses TRBV30 with TRBJ2-1, with a possible D match to TRBD1 (6 bases). Germline V lookup: CDR1 GTSNPN, CDR2 SVGIG (reference sequence). Trimming cost V 2 bases and J 5 bases, with 16 bases left between them. The length of the CDR3 is 15 residues. The CDR3: CAWSQYRDQDNEQFF. CDR3 nucleotides: TGTGCCTGGAGTCAATACAGGGATCAAGACAATGAGCAGTTCTTC.

The chain recombines TRBV14 with TRBJ1-4, with a possible D match to TRBD1 (6 bases). Germline CDR1 is SGHDN and CDR2 is FVKESK. Between the trimmed V and J ends, which lost 2 bases and 7 bases, there was a span of 14 bases. This CDR3 contains 15 residues. The CDR3 region has the DNA TGTGCCAGCAGCCAAATAGCAGGGGAAATTGAAAAACTGTTTTTT. Residues: CASSQIAGEIEKLFF.

The V and J genes are TRBV4-3 and TRBJ2-1; a possible D gene is TRBD2 (5 bases). Trimming pared 4 bases from V and 1 base from J, leaving 11 bases between. This CDR3 has 15 amino acids. Germline CDR1 and CDR2: LGHNA and YSLEER. CDR3 DNA: TGCGCCAGCAGCCTGGACGGACTTTCCTACAATGAGCAGTTCTTC. It yields the protein CASSLDGLSYNEQFF.

As regards this clone: The junction shows a germline mismatch at one end, possibly a read error. The genes are TRBV5-1 and TRBJ1-3, with a tentative D call TRBD1 (5 bases). CDR1 SGHRS and CDR2 YFSETQ come from the germline V gene. This CDR3 comprises 14 residues. CDR3 in DNA: TGCGCCAGCAGCTTAGACAGCTCTGGAAACACCGTATATTTT. Encoded protein: CASSLDSSGNTVYF.

This clone showed up just a few times. V gene TRBV5-4 combines with J gene TRBJ2-7, with TRBD1 matching over 9 bases. V lost 4 bases and J lost 2; bases outside the gene matches: 4. The CDR3 loop spans 14 amino acids. The germline V gene encodes CDR1 SGHNT and CDR2 YYREEE (reference sequence). The CDR3 nucleotides read TGTGCCAGCAGCCCGGGACAGGGCGCCTACGAGCAGTACTTC. Its translation is CASSPGQGAYEQYF.

This chain joins TRBV5-4 and TRBJ2-3, with 7 bases that match TRBD2. The CDR3 loop spans 14 amino acids. V shed 4 bases, J shed 2 bases, and the junction held 4 bases outside the gene matches. Germline CDR1 reads SGHNT; CDR2 reads YYREEE (reference sequence). The CDR3 protein is CASSREVITDTQYF. CDR3 in DNA: TGTGCCAGCAGCCGGGAGGTCATCACAGATACGCAGTATTTT.

This chain links TRBV19 with TRBJ2-1; the match to TRBD2 covers 8 bases. The V segment lost 6 bases and the J segment 2 bases; nucleotides outside the gene matches: 3. Germline-derived CDR1 and CDR2 are LNHDA and SQIVND (reference sequence). The CDR3 consists of 14 residues. CDR3 in amino acids: CASSGRDPYNEQFF. For the CDR3, the DNA is TGTGCCAGTAGCGGGAGGGACCCCTACAATGAGCAGTTCTTC. Filled out from reference TRBV19 and TRBJ2-1, the complete variable domain reads DGGITQSPKYLFRKEGQNVTLSCEQNLNHDAMYWYRQDPGQGLRLIYYSQIVNDFQKGDIAEGYSVSREKKESFPLTVTSAQKNPTAFYLCASSGRDPYNEQFFGPGTRLTVL.

The gene calls are TRBV7-2 and TRBJ2-1; 10 bases map to TRBD1. The germline V gene has CDR1 SGHTA and CDR2 FQGNSA. This CDR3 comprises 16 residues. J lost 7 bases, V lost 5 bases, and 11 bases had no gene match. CDR3 in amino acids: CASSQATGQGRNEQFF. CDR3 in DNA: TGTGCCAGCAGCCAGGCAACGGGACAGGGGAGGAATGAGCAGTTCTTC.

This chain connects TRBV5-5 to TRBJ1-1; D perhaps matches TRBD1 (6 bases). Germline V CDR1 and CDR2: SGHKS, YYEKEE (reference sequence). This CDR3 has 14 amino acids. Trimming shortened V by 1 base and J by 1 base, and 8 bases separated the two germline ends. CDR3 sequence (DNA): TGTGCCAGCAGCTTGAGGGGGGGGAACACTGAAGCTTTCTTT. Translation gives CASSLRGGNTEAFF.

This clone was recorded once. V and J are TRBV19 and TRBJ1-5; tentatively, D is TRBD1 (5 bases). Germline V gene sequence: CDR1 LNHDA, CDR2 SQIVND (reference sequence). Trimming took off 2 bases at V and 4 bases at J, with 12 bases between the two ends. This CDR3 is 15 amino acids long. CDR3 in DNA: TGTGCCAGTAGTATATCCAGGGTTGGGAATCAGCCCCAGCATTTT. Its protein product is CASSISRVGNQPQHF.

The chain has TRBV7-9 and TRBJ2-7; 9 positions agree with TRBD2. V dropped 3 bases and J dropped 2; count of bases not matched to a gene: 5. CDR1 is SEHNR and CDR2 is FQNEAQ in the germline V gene (reference sequence). The CDR3 consists of 15 residues. This CDR3 reads CASSFQAGGAYEQYF. CDR3 DNA: TGTGCCAGCAGCTTCCAAGCGGGAGGTGCCTACGAGCAGTACTTC.

The chain carries TRBV19 and TRBJ2-2; 7 nucleotides line up with TRBD1. CDR1 is LNHDA and CDR2 is SQIVND in the germline V gene (reference sequence). This CDR3 region has 16 residues. The trim removed 3 bases at V and 1 base at J, leaving 5 bases unmatched. CDR3 sequence reads: CASSILRTGNTGELFF. CDR3 nucleotides: TGTGCCAGTAGTATTCTTAGGACAGGGAACACCGGGGAGCTGTTTTTT.

This clone occurred once. V gene TRBV20-1 combines with J gene TRBJ1-1; D is unclear. The CDR3 loop spans 10 amino acids. The germline V and J ends were trimmed by 5 bases and 4 bases, with 5 bases remaining between them. In germline, CDR1 is DFQATT, CDR2 SNEGSKA (reference sequence). The DNA of the CDR3 is TGCAGTGCTGGGAGCACTGAAGCTTTCTTT. It is translated as CSAGSTEAFF.

This chain joins TRBV18 and TRBJ2-5; 8 bases align to TRBD1. Losses at the gene ends were 2 bases for V and 1 base for J; bases not matched to a gene: 3. The CDR3 has 15 amino acids. Germline V gene lookup returns CDR1 KGHSH and CDR2 LQKENI. As DNA, the CDR3 is TGTGCCAGCTCACCAGGGCAGGGGGCCCAAGAGACCCAGTACTTC. Translation: CASSPGQGAQETQYF.

This sequence joins TRBV19 and TRBJ1-2; TRBD1 might be the D (5 bases). The CDR3 length is 17 residues. V gave up 5 bases and J gave up 0 bases, with 19 bases separating them. From germline, CDR1 is LNHDA and CDR2 SQIVND (reference sequence). DNA for the CDR3: TGTGCCAGTAGTCCTGGACAAGGCCCGTTGGCTAACTATGGCTACACCTTC. Translating it yields CASSPGQGPLANYGYTF.

V and J are TRBV5-4 and TRBJ2-1, with D maybe TRBD2 (6 bases). The CDR3 extends over 14 amino acids. The V end was cut by 7 bases, the J end by 0 bases, with 11 bases between. Per the germline V gene, CDR1 is SGHNT and CDR2 is YYREEE (reference sequence). CDR3 DNA: TGTGCCAGCGCCAGGAGGGACTCCTACAATGAGCAGTTCTTC. Protein: CASARRDSYNEQFF.

The genes are TRBV2 and TRBJ1-2; TRBD1 might be the D (5 bases). The CDR3 length is 15 residues. Germline V lookup: CDR1 SNHLY, CDR2 FYNNEI. Trimming cost V 2 bases and J 0 bases, with 10 bases left between them. CDR3 nucleotides: TGTGCCAGCAGTGAATTCGACAGAGCTAACTATGGCTACACCTTC. Amino acids: CASSEFDRANYGYTF.

This rearrangement joins TRBV5-1 to TRBJ2-1; TRBD2 agrees at 14 bases. V was pared by 3 bases and J by 7 bases, with 6 bases of the junction left unmatched. This CDR3 is built from 16 residues. Germline CDR1 SGHRS, CDR2 YFSETQ. The CDR3 bases are TGCGCCAGCAGCTCCGGACTAGCGGGAGGACGGAATGAGCAGTTCTTC. Protein product: CASSSGLAGGRNEQFF.

The table lists this clone with a count of one. The V call is TRBV4-3, the J call TRBJ1-4; D perhaps matches TRBD1 (6 bases). The V gene's germline CDR1 is LGHNA and CDR2 YSLEER. Trimming pared 0 bases from V and 8 bases from J, leaving 13 bases between. CDR3 length equals 15 residues. The CDR3 DNA follows: TGCGCCAGCAGCCAAGATCGACAGGAGGAGGAAAAACTGTTTTTT. It codes for CASSQDRQEEEKLFF.

This clone was seen just once. The chain has TRBV7-9 and TRBJ2-5; 10 nucleotides line up with TRBD2. Trimming at V came to 2 bases and at J to 5 bases, leaving 8 bases not matched to a gene. The germline gives CDR1 SEHNR, CDR2 FQNEAQ (reference sequence). The CDR3 is 16 residues long. CDR3 sequence (DNA): TGTGCCAGCAGCTTATGGGCTAGCGGGAGTGGGGAGACCCAGTACTTC. Protein product: CASSLWASGSGETQYF. Using reference TRBV7-9 and TRBJ2-5 for the parts outside the CDR3, the full variable domain is DTGVSQNPRHKITKRGQNVTFRCDPISEHNRLYWYRQTLGQGPEFLTYFQNEAQLEKSRLLSDRFSAERPKGSFSTLEIQRTEQGDSAMYLCASSLWASGSGETQYFGPGTRLLVL.

The genes are TRBV9 and TRBJ2-1; D is unresolved. The length of the CDR3 is 17 residues. Germline CDR1 is SGDLS and CDR2 is YYNGEE. Trimming took off 4 bases at V and 5 bases at J, with 22 bases between the two ends. CDR3 DNA sequence: TGTGCCAGCAGCTGCCTACCAACCCATCTAGTGGACAATGAGCAGTTCTTC. Its protein is CASSCLPTHLVDNEQFF.

This clone was seen only once. The V gene is TRBV5-6, the J gene TRBJ1-4; D remains ambiguous. The CDR3 extends over 12 amino acids. CDR1 and CDR2 from the germline V gene are SGHDT and YYEEEE. Trimming pared 1 base from V and 6 bases from J, leaving 4 bases between. The CDR3 loop is CASSLSDEKLFF. The CDR3 DNA sequence: TGTGCCAGCAGCTTGTCCGATGAAAAACTGTTTTTT.

V is TRBV18 and J is TRBJ2-2; 11 positions match TRBD2. This CDR3 has 15 amino acids. Germline values: CDR1 KGHSH, CDR2 LQKENI. J gave up 2 bases and V 6 bases, and 2 bases lay outside the gene matches. For the CDR3, the DNA is TGTGCCAGCTCGAGACTAGCGGGAAACACCGGGGAGCTGTTTTTT. This encodes CASSRLAGNTGELFF. The full variable domain, completed using reference TRBV18 and TRBJ2-2, is NAGVMQNPRHLVRRRGQEARLRCSPMKGHSHVYWYRQLPEEGLKFMVYLQKENIIDESGMPKERFSAEFPKEGPSILRIQQVVRGDSAAYFCASSRLAGNTGELFFGEGSRLTVL.

The V gene is TRBV9, the J gene TRBJ2-1; 10 nucleotides line up with TRBD1. CDR1 SGDLS and CDR2 YYNGEE come from the germline V gene. The CDR3 runs 16 residues. Trimming cost V 0 bases and J 5 bases; bases outside gene matches: 5. CDR3 DNA: TGTGCCAGCAGCGTAGGCCTCGGGACAGGGGACAATGAGCAGTTCTTC. The encoded protein is CASSVGLGTGDNEQFF.